This T cell receptor (beta chain) was identified in a study of shared clonotypes between healthy human individuals. Turning to this clone: Its antigen is unknown.

Findings and caveats of the study: Generally, naive subsets (rather than memory subsets) showed larger estimated richness. Relative to clonotypes present in all four donors, those not shared had lower generation probabilities.

Clones were sequenced by immunoSEQ multiplex PCR, and TCRdb holds only the in-frame ones, with some missing. The data contain more than 2,000,000 clones, 90% to 95% of them seen just once; the ten biggest clones take up around 0.14%. The CDR3 loop spans 16 amino acids. Germline values: CDR1 SNHLY, CDR2 FYNNEI. The V end lost 7 bases, the J end lost 2 bases, and 20 bases lay between the germline ends. This receptor was obtained from a man aged 18-30 years in good health. Source material: naive CD4+ T cells sorted from blood. Subset here: CD45RA+ positively selected. This chain joins TRBV2 and TRBJ2-5; D is perhaps TRBD1 or TRBD2 (6 bases each). The CDR3 region has the DNA TGTGCCAGCAAGCGGGCGGTGGGTACAGGGCAAGAGACCCAGTACTTC. It translates to CASKRAVGTGQETQYF.